This T cell receptor (beta chain) was documented in a study of shared clonotypes between healthy human individuals. Whole-study results and caveats: The represented genetic and exposure-history diversity was limited by the small number of donors. Naive CD4 clonotypes were shared across several donors at 4.5% to 6.5%.

Sequenced by immunoSEQ multiplex PCR; TCRdb stores in-frame clones only, minus some. The sample carries more than 500,000 clones, roughly 96% recorded once. CD45RO-negative CD8 cells positively selected for CCR7 made up the naive population, which excluded terminally differentiated effector memory CD45RA+ cells. Recent acute infections and vaccinations were absent in the healthy HIV-negative adult donors. To note about this clone: Antigen: not known.

The source is a woman under 40 in good health. The sequencing sample was made of naive CD8+ T cells sorted from blood.

CDR3 nucleotides: TGTGCCAGCAGCTCAAGTATCGGCTACGAGCAGTACTTC. This sequence encodes CASSSSIGYEQYF. The gene calls are TRBV7-9 and TRBJ2-7; unclear D gene. The CDR3 contains 13 residues. The V end was cut by 4 bases, the J end by 3 bases, with 10 bases between. CDR1 SEHNR and CDR2 FQNEAQ come from the germline V gene (reference sequence).